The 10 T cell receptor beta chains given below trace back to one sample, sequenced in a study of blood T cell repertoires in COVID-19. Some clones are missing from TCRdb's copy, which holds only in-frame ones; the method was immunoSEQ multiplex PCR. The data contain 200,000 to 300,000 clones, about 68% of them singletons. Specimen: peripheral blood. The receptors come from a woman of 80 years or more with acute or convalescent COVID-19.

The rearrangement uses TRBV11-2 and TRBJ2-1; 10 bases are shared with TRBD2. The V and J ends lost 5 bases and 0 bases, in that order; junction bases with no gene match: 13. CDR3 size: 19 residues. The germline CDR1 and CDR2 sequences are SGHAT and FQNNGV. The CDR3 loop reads CASSTHPTASGSSYNEQFF. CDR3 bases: TGTGCCAGCAGCACCCACCCGACGGCTAGCGGGAGCTCCTACAATGAGCAGTTCTTC. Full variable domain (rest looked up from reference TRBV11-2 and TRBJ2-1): EAGVAQSPRYKIIEKRQSVAFWCNPISGHATLYWYQQILGQGPKLLIQFQNNGVVDDSQLPKDRFSAERLKGVDSTLKIQPAKLEDSAVYLCASSTHPTASGSSYNEQFFGPGTRLTVL.

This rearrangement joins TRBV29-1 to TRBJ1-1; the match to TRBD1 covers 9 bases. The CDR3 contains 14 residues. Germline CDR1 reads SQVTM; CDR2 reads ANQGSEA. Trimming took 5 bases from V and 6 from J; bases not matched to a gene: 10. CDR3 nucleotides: TGCAGCGTTAGAACCAGACAGGGGGTGTCTGAAGCTTTCTTT. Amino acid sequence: CSVRTRQGVSEAFF.

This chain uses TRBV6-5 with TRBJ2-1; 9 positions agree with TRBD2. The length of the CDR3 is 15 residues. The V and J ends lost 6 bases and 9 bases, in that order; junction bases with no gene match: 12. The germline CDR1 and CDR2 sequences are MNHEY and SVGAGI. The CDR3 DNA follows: TGTGCCAGCAGGGTTAGCGGGGGATCGGGCGGTGAGCAGTTCTTC. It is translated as CASRVSGGSGGEQFF.

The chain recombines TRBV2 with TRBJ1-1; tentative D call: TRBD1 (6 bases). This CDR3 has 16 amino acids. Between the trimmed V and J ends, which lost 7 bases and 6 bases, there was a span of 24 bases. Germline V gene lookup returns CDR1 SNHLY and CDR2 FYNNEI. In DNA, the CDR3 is TGTGCCAGCATCTTTACGAGAACAGGGCCAGGTTCTGAAGCTTTCTTT. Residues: CASIFTRTGPGSEAFF. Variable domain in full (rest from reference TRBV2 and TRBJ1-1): EPEVTQTPSHQVTQMGQEVILRCVPISNHLYFYWYRQILGQKVEFLVSFYNNEISEKSEIFDDQFSVERPDGSNFTLKIRSTKLEDSAMYFCASIFTRTGPGSEAFFGQGTRLTVV.

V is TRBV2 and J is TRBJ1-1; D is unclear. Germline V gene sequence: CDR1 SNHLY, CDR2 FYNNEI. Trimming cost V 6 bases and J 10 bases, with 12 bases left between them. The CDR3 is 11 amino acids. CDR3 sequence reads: CASREQSGAFF. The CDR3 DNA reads TGTGCCAGCAGGGAGCAATCTGGAGCTTTCTTT.

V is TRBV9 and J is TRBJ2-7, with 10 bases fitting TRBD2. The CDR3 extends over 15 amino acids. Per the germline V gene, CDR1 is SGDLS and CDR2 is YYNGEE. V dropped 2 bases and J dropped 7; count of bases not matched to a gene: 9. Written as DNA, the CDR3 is TGTGCCAGCAGCGTTGACAGCGGGAGGGCTGCTGAGCAGTACTTC. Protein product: CASSVDSGRAAEQYF.

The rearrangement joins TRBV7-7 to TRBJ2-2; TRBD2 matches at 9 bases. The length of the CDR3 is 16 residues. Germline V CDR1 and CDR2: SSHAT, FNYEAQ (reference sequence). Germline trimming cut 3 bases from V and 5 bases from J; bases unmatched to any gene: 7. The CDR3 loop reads CASSFGAGGPTGELFF. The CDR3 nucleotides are TGTGCCAGCAGCTTTGGAGCGGGAGGTCCAACCGGGGAGCTGTTTTTT.

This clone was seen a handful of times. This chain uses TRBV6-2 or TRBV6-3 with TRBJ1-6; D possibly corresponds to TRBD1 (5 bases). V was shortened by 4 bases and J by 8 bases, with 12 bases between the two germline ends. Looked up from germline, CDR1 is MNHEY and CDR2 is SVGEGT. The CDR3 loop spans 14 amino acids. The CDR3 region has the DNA TGTGCCAGCAGTTTCTCGACAGATTATTCACCCCTCCACTTT. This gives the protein CASSFSTDYSPLHF.

The CDR3 DNA sequence: TGTGCCATCGGTGGGGTGAGGGATCAGCCCCAGCATTTT. It specifies CAIGGVRDQPQHF. The chain carries TRBV10-3 and TRBJ1-5; D ambiguous. Trimming removed 8 bases from V and 5 bases from J, with 13 bases in between. The germline gives CDR1 ENHRY, CDR2 SYGVKD. This CDR3 has 13 amino acids.

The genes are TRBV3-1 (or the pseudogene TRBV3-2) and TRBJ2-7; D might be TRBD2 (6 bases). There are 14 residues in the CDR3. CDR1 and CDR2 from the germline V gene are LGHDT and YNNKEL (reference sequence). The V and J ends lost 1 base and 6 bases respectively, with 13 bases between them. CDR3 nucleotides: TGTGCCAGCAGCCAAGCTGGGGGGACTGGCGAGCAGTACTTC. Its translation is CASSQAGGTGEQYF.